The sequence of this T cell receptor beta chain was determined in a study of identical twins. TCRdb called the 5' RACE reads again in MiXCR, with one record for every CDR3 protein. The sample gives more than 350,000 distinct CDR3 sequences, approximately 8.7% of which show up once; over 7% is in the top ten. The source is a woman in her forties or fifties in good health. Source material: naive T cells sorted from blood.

This chain's CDR3 is CAISDLSQGETQYF. The CDR3 DNA is TGTGCCATCAGTGACTTGAGTCAGGGAGAGACCCAGTACTTC. This chain links TRBV10-3 with TRBJ2-5, with D perhaps TRBD1 (5 bases). The CDR3 totals 14 residues. Germline lookup yields CDR1 ENHRY and CDR2 SYGVKD. Between the trimmed V and J ends, which lost 3 bases and 4 bases, there was a span of 12 bases.